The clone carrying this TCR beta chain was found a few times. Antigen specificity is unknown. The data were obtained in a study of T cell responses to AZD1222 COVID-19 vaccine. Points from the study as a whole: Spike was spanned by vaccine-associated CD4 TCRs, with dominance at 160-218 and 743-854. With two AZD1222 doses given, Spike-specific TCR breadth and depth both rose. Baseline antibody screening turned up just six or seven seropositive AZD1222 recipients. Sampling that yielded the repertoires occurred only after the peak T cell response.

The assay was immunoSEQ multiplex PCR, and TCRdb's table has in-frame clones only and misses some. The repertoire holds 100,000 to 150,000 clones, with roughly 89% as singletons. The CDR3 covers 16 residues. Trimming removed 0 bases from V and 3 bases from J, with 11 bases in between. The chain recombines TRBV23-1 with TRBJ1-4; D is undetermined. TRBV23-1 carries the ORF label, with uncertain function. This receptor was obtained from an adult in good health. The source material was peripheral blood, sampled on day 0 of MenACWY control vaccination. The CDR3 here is CASSQSTRPANEKLFF. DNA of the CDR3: TGCGCCAGCAGTCAATCGACGAGGCCGGCTAATGAAAAACTGTTTTTT.